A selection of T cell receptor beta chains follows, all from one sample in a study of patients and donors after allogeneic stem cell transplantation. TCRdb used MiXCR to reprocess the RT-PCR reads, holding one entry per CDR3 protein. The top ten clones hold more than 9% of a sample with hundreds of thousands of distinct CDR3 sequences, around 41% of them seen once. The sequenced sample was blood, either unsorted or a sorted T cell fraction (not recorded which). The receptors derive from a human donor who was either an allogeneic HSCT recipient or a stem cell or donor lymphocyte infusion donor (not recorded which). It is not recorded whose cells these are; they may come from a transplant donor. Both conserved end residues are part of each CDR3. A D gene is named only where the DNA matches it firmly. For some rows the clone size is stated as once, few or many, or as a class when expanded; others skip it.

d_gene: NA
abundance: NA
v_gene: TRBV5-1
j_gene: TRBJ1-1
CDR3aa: CASRFSANTEAFF
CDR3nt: TGCGCCAGCAGATTCTCGGCGAACACTGAAGCTTTCTTT

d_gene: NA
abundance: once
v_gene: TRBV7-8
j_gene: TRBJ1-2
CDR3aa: CASSPNRDPRAHNYGYTF
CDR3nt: TGTGCCAGCAGCCCGAATAGGGACCCAAGGGCCCATAACTATGGCTACACCTTC

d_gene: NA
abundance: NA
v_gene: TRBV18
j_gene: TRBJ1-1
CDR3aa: CASSPQEGLAFF
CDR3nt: TGTGCCAGCTCACCACAGGAGGGATTGGCTTTCTTT

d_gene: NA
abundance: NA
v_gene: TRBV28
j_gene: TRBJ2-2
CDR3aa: CASSLWFGGAFPAAELFF
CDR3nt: TGTGCCAGCAGTTTATGGTTTGGGGGGGCGTTCCCAGCGGCGGAGCTGTTTTTT

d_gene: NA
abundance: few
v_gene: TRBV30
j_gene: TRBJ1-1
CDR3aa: CAWSVLPRGPTEAFF
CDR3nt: TGTGCCTGGAGTGTACTCCCTCGGGGGCCCACTGAAGCTTTCTTT

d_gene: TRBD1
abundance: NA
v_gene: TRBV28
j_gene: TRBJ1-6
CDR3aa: CASRSGTANSPLHF
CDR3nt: TGTGCCAGCAGATCCGGGACAGCAAATTCACCCCTCCACTTT

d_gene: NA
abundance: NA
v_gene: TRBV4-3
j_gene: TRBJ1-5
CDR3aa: CASSREGKGQPQHF
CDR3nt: TGCGCCAGCAGCCGAGAGGGGAAGGGCCAGCCCCAGCATTTT

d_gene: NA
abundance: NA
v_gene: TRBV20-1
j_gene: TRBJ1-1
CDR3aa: CSARDGAGQGSTEAFF
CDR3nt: TGCAGTGCTAGAGATGGGGCAGGCCAAGGCAGCACTGAAGCTTTCTTT

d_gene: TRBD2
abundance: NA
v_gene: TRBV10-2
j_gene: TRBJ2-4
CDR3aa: CASSETSGANLAKNIQYF
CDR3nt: TGCGCCAGCAGTGAGACTAGCGGGGCCAACCTAGCCAAAAACATTCAGTACTTC

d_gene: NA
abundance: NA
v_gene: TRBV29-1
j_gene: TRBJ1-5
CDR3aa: CSVGLKGQPQHF
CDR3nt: TGCAGCGTTGGTTTAAAGGGGCAGCCCCAGCATTTT

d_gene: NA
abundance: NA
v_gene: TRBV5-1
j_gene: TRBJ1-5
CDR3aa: CASSEWSGSNQPQHF
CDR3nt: TGCGCCAGCAGCGAGTGGTCGGGCAGCAATCAGCCCCAGCATTTT

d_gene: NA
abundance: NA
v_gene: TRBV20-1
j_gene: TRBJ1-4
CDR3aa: CSVAISGGRGKLFF
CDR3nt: TGCAGTGTAGCGATATCCGGCGGTAGGGGAAAACTGTTTTTT

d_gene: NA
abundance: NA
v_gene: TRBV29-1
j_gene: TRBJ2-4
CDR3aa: CSVALFDRNIQYF
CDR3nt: TGCAGCGTTGCCCTATTTGACAGAAACATTCAGTACTTC

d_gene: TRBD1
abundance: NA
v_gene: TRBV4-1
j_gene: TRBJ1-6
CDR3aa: CASSQGQGAFYNSPLHF
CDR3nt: TGCGCCAGCAGCCAAGGACAGGGGGCGTTCTATAATTCACCCCTCCACTTT

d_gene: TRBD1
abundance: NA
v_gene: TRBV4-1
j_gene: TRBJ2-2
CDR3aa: CASSPRGTGGNTGELFF
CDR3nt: TGCGCCAGCAGCCCTAGGGGGACAGGGGGCAACACCGGGGAGCTGTTTTTT

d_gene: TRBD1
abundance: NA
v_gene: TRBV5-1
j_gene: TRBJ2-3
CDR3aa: CASSLATGQRRDTQYF
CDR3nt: TGCGCCAGCAGCTTGGCCACGGGACAGAGGAGAGATACGCAGTATTTT

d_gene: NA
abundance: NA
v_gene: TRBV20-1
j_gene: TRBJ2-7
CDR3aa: CSARDLRSYEQYF
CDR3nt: TGCAGTGCTAGAGATCTAAGGTCCTACGAGCAGTACTTC

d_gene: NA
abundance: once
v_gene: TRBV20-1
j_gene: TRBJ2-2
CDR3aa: CSARDRLRGTGELFF
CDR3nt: TGCAGTGCTAGAGATCGGCTCCGGGGGACCGGGGAGCTGTTTTTT

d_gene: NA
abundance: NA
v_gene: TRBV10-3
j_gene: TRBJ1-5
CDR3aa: CATTIRTDQPQHF
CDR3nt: TGTGCCACCACTATTCGGACGGATCAGCCCCAGCATTTT

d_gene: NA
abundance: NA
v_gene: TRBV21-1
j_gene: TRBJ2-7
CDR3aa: CASSLNGQGDYEQYF
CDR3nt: TGTGCCAGCAGCTTGAATGGACAGGGGGACTACGAGCAGTACTTC

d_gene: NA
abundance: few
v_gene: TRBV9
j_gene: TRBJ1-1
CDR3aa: CASSVAVGTEAFF
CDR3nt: TGTGCCAGCAGCGTAGCGGTGGGCACTGAAGCTTTCTTT

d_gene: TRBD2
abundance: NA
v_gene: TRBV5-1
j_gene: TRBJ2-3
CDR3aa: CASSLRLAGGPSTDTQYF
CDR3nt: TGCGCCAGCAGCTTGAGACTAGCGGGGGGGCCCAGCACAGATACGCAGTATTTT

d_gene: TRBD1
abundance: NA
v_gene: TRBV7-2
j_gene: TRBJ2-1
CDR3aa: CASRPGTESYNEQFF
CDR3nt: TGTGCCAGCAGACCCGGGACAGAGTCGTACAATGAGCAGTTCTTC

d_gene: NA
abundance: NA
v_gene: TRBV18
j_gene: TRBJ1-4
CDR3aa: CASSRNMGRNEKLFF
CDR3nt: TGTGCCAGCTCACGAAACATGGGACGGAATGAAAAACTGTTTTTT

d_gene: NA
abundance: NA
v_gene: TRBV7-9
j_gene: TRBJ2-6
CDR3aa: CASSLALRSGANVLTF
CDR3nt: TGTGCCAGCAGCTTAGCGCTAAGATCTGGGGCCAACGTCCTGACTTTC

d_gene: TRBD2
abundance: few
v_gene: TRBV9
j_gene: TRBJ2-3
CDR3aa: CASSGGAQHTQYF
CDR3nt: TGTGCCAGTAGCGGGGGGGCCCAACATACGCAGTATTTT

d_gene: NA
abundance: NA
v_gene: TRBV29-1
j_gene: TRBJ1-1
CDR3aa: CSVERRQDNTEAFF
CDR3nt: TGCAGCGTCGAAAGGCGTCAGGACAACACTGAAGCTTTCTTT

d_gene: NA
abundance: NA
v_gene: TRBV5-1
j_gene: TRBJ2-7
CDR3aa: CASRRLRDHSYEQYF
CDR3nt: TGCGCCAGCAGGAGGCTCCGGGACCACTCCTACGAGCAGTACTTC

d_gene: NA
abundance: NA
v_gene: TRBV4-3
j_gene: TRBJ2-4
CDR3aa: CASSQDPGAKNIQYF
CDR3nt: TGCGCCAGCAGCCAAGATCCGGGAGCCAAAAACATTCAGTACTTC

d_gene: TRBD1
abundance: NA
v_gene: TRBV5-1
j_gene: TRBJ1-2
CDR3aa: CASSLDRGTYGYTF
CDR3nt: TGCGCCAGCAGCTTGGACAGGGGTACCTATGGCTACACCTTC

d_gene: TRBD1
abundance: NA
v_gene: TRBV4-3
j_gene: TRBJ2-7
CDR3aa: CASSHRTGSTYEQYF
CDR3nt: TGCGCCAGCAGCCATCGGACAGGGTCCACCTACGAGCAGTACTTC